This T cell receptor beta chain was sequenced in a study of T cell responses to AZD1222 COVID-19 vaccine. There are 15 residues in the CDR3. V gave up 5 bases and J gave up 5 bases, with 16 bases separating them. Looked up from germline, CDR1 is MNHEY and CDR2 is SMNVEV (reference sequence). Data came from immunoSEQ multiplex PCR; TCRdb stores just in-frame clones and leaves some out. The repertoire holds 150,000 to 200,000 clones, with 80% to 95% as singletons. Whole-study findings and limits: Nearly half of unique spike-specific TCRs reportedly avoided B.1.351 and B.1.1.7 mutated regions. At baseline, seropositivity was found in only a handful of AZD1222 recipients. Spike-specific TCR breadth and depth rose after two AZD1222 doses.

A note on this clone: Its antigen is still unknown.

The V and J genes are TRBV27 and TRBJ1-5; a possible D gene is TRBD1 (6 bases). Material: peripheral blood, obtained on day 0 of AZD1222 vaccination. The receptor was isolated from an adult in good health. The CDR3 DNA reads as TGTGCCAGCAGTCCTTTCGAGGGGGGGGATCAGCCCCAGCATTTT. As protein: CASSPFEGGDQPQHF.